A single sample is the source of the 8 T cell receptor beta chains below, sequenced in a study of cytomegalovirus exposure and HLA in healthy donors. Primers included in the PCR were 60 Vbeta and 13 Jbeta primers. Using immunoSEQ multiplex PCR, the repertoire was profiled, and TCRdb retains in-frame clones only, with some absent. The repertoire holds fewer than 150,000 clones, with approximately 70% as singletons. What was sequenced was PBMCs. The receptors were sampled from a woman aged 25 to 39 in good health and CMV-seronegative.

The V and J genes are TRBV5-1 and TRBJ2-1, with 11 bases lining up with TRBD2. Germline V gives CDR1 SGHRS, CDR2 YFSETQ. Germline trimming cut 1 base from V and 6 bases from J; bases unmatched to any gene: 0. The CDR3 spans 14 residues. The CDR3 loop reads CASSLTSGSNEQFF. The CDR3 coding sequence is TGCGCCAGCAGCTTGACTAGCGGGAGCAATGAGCAGTTCTTC.

This chain joins TRBV6-6 and TRBJ2-1, with TRBD2 identical over 12 bases. Losses at the gene ends were 5 bases for V and 9 bases for J; bases not matched to a gene: 11. Germline V CDR1 and CDR2: MNHNY, SVGAGI (reference sequence). The CDR3 loop spans 16 amino acids. CDR3 coding DNA: TGTGCCAGCAGTAGATCTAGCGGGAGGGGGGGTGGTGAGCAGTTCTTC. This encodes CASSRSSGRGGGEQFF.

The rearrangement joins TRBV5-1 to TRBJ1-3; 8 nucleotides line up with TRBD1. The CDR3 has 17 residues. CDR1 SGHRS and CDR2 YFSETQ come from the germline V gene. The junction had 13 bases not matched to a gene; V was cut back by 4 bases and J by 4 bases. CDR3 protein: CASSLSRSGGAGNTIYF. Here the CDR3 DNA reads TGCGCCAGCAGCCTGTCCCGATCAGGGGGCGCCGGAAACACCATATATTTT.

CDR3 sequence reads: CASSADTVNTEAFF. CDR3 DNA: TGTGCCAGCAGCGCGGACACCGTGAACACTGAAGCTTTCTTT. The chain joins TRBV9 to TRBJ1-1; perhaps TRBD1 as D (5 bases). Looked up from germline, CDR1 is SGDLS and CDR2 is YYNGEE. Trimming shortened V by 3 bases and J by 0 bases, and 9 bases separated the two germline ends. This CDR3 spans 14 amino acids.

The rearrangement joins TRBV2 to TRBJ2-1; 10 bases are a match to TRBD2. V lost 4 bases, J lost 6 bases, and 9 bases stayed unmatched. Germline CDR1 is SNHLY and CDR2 is FYNNEI. The CDR3 is 16 amino acids. The CDR3 region has the DNA TGTGCCAGCAGTGCCAAGCGGGAGGGCCTTATCAATGAGCAGTTCTTC. Its translation is CASSAKREGLINEQFF.

This chain connects TRBV5-5 to TRBJ1-2, with TRBD1 matching 12 bases. The germline V gene has CDR1 SGHKS and CDR2 YYEKEE (reference sequence). CDR3 length: 17 amino acids. Trimming removed 0 bases from V and 3 bases from J; junction bases left unmatched: 6. The CDR3 DNA is TGTGCCAGCAGCTTGGGGGGGACAGGGGGCAGTGACTATGGCTACACCTTC. It codes for CASSLGGTGGSDYGYTF.

The chain uses TRBV18 and TRBJ1-1; tentative D call: TRBD1 (6 bases). V gave up 3 bases and J gave up 1 base, with 12 bases separating them. CDR3 length: 15 residues. Germline loops: CDR1 KGHSH, CDR2 LQKENI. The CDR3 DNA reads as TGTGCCAGCTCACCGCCCTTGACAGGGAACACTGAAGCTTTCTTT. Amino acids: CASSPPLTGNTEAFF.

This chain joins TRBV5-1 and TRBJ2-3; weak D call: TRBD2 (5 bases). The CDR3 is made up of 13 amino acids. Germline V CDR1 and CDR2: SGHRS, YFSETQ. The V gene lost 5 bases and the J gene lost 0 bases, with 7 bases spanning the gap. This CDR3 is CASRSGSTDTQYF. DNA of the CDR3: TGCGCCAGCAGGAGCGGTAGCACAGATACGCAGTATTTT. The full variable domain, with the rest looked up from reference TRBV5-1 and TRBJ2-3, is KAGVTQTPRYLIKTRGQQVTLSCSPISGHRSVSWYQQTPGQGLQFLFEYFSETQRNKGNFPGRFSGRQFSNSRSEMNVSTLELGDSALYLCASRSGSTDTQYFGPGTRLTVL.